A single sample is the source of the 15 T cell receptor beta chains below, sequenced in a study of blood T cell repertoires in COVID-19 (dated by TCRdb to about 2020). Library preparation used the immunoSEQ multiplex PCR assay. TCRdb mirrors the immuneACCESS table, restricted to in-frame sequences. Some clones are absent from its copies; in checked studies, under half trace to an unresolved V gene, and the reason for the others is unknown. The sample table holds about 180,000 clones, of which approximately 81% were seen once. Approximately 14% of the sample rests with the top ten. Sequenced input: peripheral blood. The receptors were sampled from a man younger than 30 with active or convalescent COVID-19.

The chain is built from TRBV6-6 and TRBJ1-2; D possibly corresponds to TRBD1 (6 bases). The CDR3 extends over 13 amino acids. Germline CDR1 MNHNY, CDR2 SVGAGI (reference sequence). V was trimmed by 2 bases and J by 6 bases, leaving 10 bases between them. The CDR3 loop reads CASSYGAGDGYTF. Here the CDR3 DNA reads TGTGCCAGCAGTTACGGGGCAGGGGATGGCTACACCTTC.

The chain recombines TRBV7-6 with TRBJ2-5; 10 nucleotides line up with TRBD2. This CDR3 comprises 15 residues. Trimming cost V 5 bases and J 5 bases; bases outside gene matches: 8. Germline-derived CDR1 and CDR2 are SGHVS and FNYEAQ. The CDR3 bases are TGTGCCAGCAGCGTAGGAGGAGCGGGGGGGGAGACCCAGTACTTC. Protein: CASSVGGAGGETQYF.

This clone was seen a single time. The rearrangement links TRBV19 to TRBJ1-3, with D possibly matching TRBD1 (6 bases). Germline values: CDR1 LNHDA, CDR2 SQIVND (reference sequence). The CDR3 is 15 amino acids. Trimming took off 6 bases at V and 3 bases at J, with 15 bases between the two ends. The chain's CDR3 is CASRTGTEVGNTIYF. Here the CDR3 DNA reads TGTGCCAGTAGGACAGGTACGGAGGTTGGAAACACCATATATTTT.

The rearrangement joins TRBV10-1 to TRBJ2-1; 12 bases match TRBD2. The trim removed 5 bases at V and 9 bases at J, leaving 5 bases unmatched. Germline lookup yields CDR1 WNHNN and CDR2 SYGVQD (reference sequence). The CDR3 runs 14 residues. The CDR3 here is CASSLAGGLGEQFF. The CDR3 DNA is TGCGCCAGCAGTCTAGCGGGGGGGCTGGGTGAGCAGTTCTTC.

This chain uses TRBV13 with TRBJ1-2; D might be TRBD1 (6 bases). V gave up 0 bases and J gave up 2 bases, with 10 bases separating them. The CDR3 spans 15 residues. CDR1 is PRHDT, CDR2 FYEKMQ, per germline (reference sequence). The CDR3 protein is CASSLGQGMNYGYTF. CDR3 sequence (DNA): TGTGCCAGCAGCTTAGGTCAGGGGATGAACTATGGCTACACCTTC.

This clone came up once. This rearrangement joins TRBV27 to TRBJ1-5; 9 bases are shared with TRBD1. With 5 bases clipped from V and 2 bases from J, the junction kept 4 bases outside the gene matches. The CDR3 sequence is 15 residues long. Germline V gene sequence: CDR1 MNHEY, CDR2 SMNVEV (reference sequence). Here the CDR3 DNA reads TGTGCCAGCAGTCACAGGGGGCGTCGCAATCAGCCCCAGCATTTT. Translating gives CASSHRGRRNQPQHF.

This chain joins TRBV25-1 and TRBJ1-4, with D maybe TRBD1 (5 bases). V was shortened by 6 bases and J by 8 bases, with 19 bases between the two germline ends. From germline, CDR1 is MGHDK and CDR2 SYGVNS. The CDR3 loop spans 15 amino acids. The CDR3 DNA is TGTGCCAGCAGCCCCGGGACTCTACTTAGAGAAAAACTGTTTTTT. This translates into CASSPGTLLREKLFF. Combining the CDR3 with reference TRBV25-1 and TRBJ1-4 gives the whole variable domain EADIYQTPRYLVIGTGKKITLECSQTMGHDKMYWYQQDPGMELHLIHYSYGVNSTEKGDLSSESTVSRIRTEHFPLTLESARPSHTSQYLCASSPGTLLREKLFFGSGTQLSVL.

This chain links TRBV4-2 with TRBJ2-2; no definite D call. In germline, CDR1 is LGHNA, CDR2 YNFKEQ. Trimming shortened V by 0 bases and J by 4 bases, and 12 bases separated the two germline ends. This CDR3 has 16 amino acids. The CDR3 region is CASSQDAYAVTGELFF. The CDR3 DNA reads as TGTGCCAGCAGCCAAGACGCCTACGCCGTCACCGGGGAGCTGTTTTTT.

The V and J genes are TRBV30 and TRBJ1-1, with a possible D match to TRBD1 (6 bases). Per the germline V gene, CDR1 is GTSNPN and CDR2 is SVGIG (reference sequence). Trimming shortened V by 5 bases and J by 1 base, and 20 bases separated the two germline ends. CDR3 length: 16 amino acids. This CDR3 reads CAWDRRGIVGNTEAFF. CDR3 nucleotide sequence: TGTGCCTGGGATAGAAGGGGGATAGTGGGGAACACTGAAGCTTTCTTT.

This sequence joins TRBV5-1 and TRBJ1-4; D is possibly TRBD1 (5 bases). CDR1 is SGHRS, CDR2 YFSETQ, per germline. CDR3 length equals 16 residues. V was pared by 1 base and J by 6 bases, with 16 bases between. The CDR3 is CASSLLGQGSYEKLFF. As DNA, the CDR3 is TGCGCCAGCAGCTTGTTAGGGCAGGGATCATATGAAAAACTGTTTTTT.

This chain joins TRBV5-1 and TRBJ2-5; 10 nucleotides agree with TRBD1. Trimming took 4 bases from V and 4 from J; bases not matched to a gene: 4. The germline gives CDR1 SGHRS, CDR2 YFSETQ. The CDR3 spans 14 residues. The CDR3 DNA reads TGCGCCAGCAGCCAGACAGGGGGCACAGAGACCCAGTACTTC. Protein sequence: CASSQTGGTETQYF.

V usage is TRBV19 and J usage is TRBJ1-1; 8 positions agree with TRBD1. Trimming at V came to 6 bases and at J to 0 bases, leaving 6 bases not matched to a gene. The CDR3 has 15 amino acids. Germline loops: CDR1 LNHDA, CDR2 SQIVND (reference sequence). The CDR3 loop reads CASRLTGAMNTEAFF. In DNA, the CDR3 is TGTGCCAGTAGGCTGACAGGGGCCATGAACACTGAAGCTTTCTTT.

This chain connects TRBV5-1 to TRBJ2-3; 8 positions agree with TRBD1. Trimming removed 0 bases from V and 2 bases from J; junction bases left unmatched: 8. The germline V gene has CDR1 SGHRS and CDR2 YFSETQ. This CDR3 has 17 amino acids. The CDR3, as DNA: TGCGCCAGCAGCTTGGGCCCGACAGGGGAGTCCACAGATACGCAGTATTTT. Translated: CASSLGPTGESTDTQYF.

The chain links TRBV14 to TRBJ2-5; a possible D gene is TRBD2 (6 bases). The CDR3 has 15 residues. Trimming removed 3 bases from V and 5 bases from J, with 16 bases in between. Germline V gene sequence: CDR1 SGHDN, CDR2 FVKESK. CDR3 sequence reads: CASSQLGSRGETQYF. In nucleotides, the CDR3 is TGTGCCAGCAGCCAGTTGGGGAGTCGGGGGGAGACCCAGTACTTC.

Here the CDR3 DNA reads TGTGCCAGCAGCTTAGTAGGGACAGGCTATCAGCCCCAGCATTTT. Translation: CASSLVGTGYQPQHF. The rearrangement uses TRBV7-2 and TRBJ1-5; TRBD1 matches at 8 bases. In germline, CDR1 is SGHTA, CDR2 FQGNSA. J lost 5 bases, V lost 1 base, and 4 bases had no gene match. The CDR3 has 15 amino acids.